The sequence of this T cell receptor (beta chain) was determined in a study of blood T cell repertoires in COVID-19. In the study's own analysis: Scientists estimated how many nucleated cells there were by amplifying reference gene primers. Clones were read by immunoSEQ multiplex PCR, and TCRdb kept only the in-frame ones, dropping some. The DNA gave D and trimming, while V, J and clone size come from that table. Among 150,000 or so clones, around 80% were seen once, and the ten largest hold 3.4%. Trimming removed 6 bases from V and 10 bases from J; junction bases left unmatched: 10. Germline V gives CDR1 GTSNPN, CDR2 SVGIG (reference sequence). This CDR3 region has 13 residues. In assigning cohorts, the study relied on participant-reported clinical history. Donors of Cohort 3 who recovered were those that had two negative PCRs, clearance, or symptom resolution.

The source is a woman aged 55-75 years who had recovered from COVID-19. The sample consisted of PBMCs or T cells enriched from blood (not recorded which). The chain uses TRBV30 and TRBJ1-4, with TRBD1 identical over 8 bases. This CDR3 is CACSGQVGGKLFF. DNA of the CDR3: TGTGCCTGCTCGGGACAGGTCGGGGGAAAACTGTTTTTT.